A single sample gave rise to the 10 T cell receptor beta chains below, sequenced in a study of blood T cell repertoires in COVID-19. Here immunoSEQ multiplex PCR was the method, and the copy in TCRdb shows in-frame clones only, minus some. The sample has more than 250,000 clones; around 91% are singletons. The material sequenced was PBMCs or T cells enriched from blood (not recorded which). The receptors come from a woman aged 18-29 years with acute COVID-19.

This sequence joins TRBV5-3 and TRBJ2-5; D is unresolved. TRBV5-3 is placed among ORFs of uncertain function. V shed 7 bases and J shed 5 bases, with 9 bases lying between them. The CDR3 totals 11 residues. DNA for the CDR3: TGTGCCAGACCTTTTCGTGAGACCCAGTACTTC. Amino acids: CARPFRETQYF.

V usage is TRBV30 and J usage is TRBJ2-7, with a weak D call TRBD2 (6 bases). V was pared by 0 bases and J by 4 bases, with 7 bases between. The CDR3 loop spans 12 amino acids. The germline CDR1 and CDR2 sequences are GTSNPN and SVGIG (reference sequence). The DNA for the CDR3 is TGTGCCTGGAGTGTAGGAGGGTACGAGCAGTACTTC. Protein product: CAWSVGGYEQYF.

The gene calls are TRBV28 and TRBJ2-1, with D unclear. The CDR3 extends over 11 amino acids. Germline values: CDR1 MDHEN, CDR2 SYDVKM. V was pared by 2 bases and J by 9 bases, with 5 bases between. In DNA, the CDR3 is TGTGCCAGCAGTTTAGCGAGTGAGCAGTTCTTC. Its translation is CASSLASEQFF.

The chain carries TRBV5-1 and TRBJ2-6; D is unresolved. V was trimmed by 1 base and J by 0 bases, leaving 5 bases between them. The CDR3 has 15 residues. Germline CDR1 and CDR2: SGHRS and YFSETQ. CDR3 amino acids: CASSLPDSGANVLTF. The CDR3 DNA is TGCGCCAGCAGCTTGCCAGACTCTGGGGCCAACGTCCTGACTTTC.

J is TRBJ1-4 and V is TRBV7-2; D possibly corresponds to TRBD1 (6 bases). The V gene's germline CDR1 is SGHTA and CDR2 FQGNSA. The length of the CDR3 is 16 residues. V lost 2 bases to trimming and J lost 3 bases, with 13 bases between them. The CDR3: CASSLMSAGANEKLFF. The DNA of the CDR3 is TGTGCCAGCAGCTTAATGTCTGCAGGGGCTAATGAAAAACTGTTTTTT.

A single count supports this clone. The chain combines TRBV5-1 with TRBJ1-1; 8 positions match TRBD1. V dropped 3 bases and J dropped 7; count of bases not matched to a gene: 8. CDR1 SGHRS and CDR2 YFSETQ come from the germline V gene. This CDR3 is built from 14 residues. This CDR3 reads CASSSRGRGREAFF. CDR3 DNA sequence: TGCGCCAGCAGCTCCAGGGGCAGGGGGCGTGAAGCTTTCTTT.

For the CDR3, the DNA is TGCGCCAGCAGCCTAGGTCGGGACAGGGGATCCTACGAGCAGTACTTC. It specifies CASSLGRDRGSYEQYF. V gene TRBV5-1 combines with J gene TRBJ2-7, with 10 bases matching TRBD1. In germline, CDR1 is SGHRS, CDR2 YFSETQ. CDR3 size: 16 residues. Germline trimming cut 4 bases from V and 1 base from J; bases unmatched to any gene: 8.

CDR3 sequence (DNA): TGCGCCAGCAGCTTACTAGCGGGAGGGTCCTACAATGAGCAGTTCTTC. Translation gives CASSLLAGGSYNEQFF. This chain joins TRBV5-1 and TRBJ2-1; the match to TRBD2 covers 13 bases. Germline CDR1 is SGHRS and CDR2 is YFSETQ. J gave up 1 base and V 2 bases, and 0 bases lay outside the gene matches. The CDR3 spans 16 residues.

This clone was detected only once. The chain joins TRBV5-1 to TRBJ2-7, with TRBD1 matching over 12 bases. Looked up from germline, CDR1 is SGHRS and CDR2 is YFSETQ. After removal of 0 bases from V and 7 bases from J, the junction contained 5 bases not matched to a gene. CDR3 length equals 15 residues. The CDR3 DNA follows: TGCGCCAGCAGCTTGGAGGGACAGGGGGCGGTTGAGCAGTACTTC. Protein product: CASSLEGQGAVEQYF. The full variable domain, rest sourced from reference TRBV5-1 and TRBJ2-7, is KAGVTQTPRYLIKTRGQQVTLSCSPISGHRSVSWYQQTPGQGLQFLFEYFSETQRNKGNFPGRFSGRQFSNSRSEMNVSTLELGDSALYLCASSLEGQGAVEQYFGPGTRLTVT.

The gene calls are TRBV6-5 and TRBJ1-2, with D perhaps TRBD1 (6 bases). V lost 6 bases, J lost 5 bases, and 16 bases lay in between. Per germline, CDR1 MNHEY and CDR2 SVGAGI. The CDR3 is made up of 14 amino acids. The CDR3 region is CASSPDSFSYGYTF. The CDR3 nucleotides read TGTGCCAGCAGCCCGGACAGTTTCTCGTATGGCTACACCTTC.